This TCR beta chain was sequenced during a study of OX40 agonist ivuxolimab in advanced cancers. Looking at the study overall: Ivuxolimab was delivered to patients intravenously every 2 weeks at doses spanning 0.01 to 10 mg/kg.

Points on this clone: Its antigen is unknown.

General study points: Some patients without response likewise showed low normalized clonal expansion. Antigen specificity was not determined for the expanded peripheral T cells.

The repertoire was sequenced with immunoSEQ multiplex PCR; TCRdb's copy has only in-frame clones and lacks some. Among tens of thousands of clones, approximately 86% were seen once, and the ten largest hold about a sixth. The CDR3 loop spans 15 amino acids. Germline V gene data show CDR1 as MGHRA and CDR2 as YSYEKL. With 4 bases clipped from V and 2 bases from J, the junction kept 5 bases outside the gene matches. The sequence came from an adult with an advanced solid tumor such as melanoma, head and neck, liver or kidney cancer. This specimen consisted of CD4+ or CD8+ T cells sorted from blood, obtained in a trial of the OX40 agonist ivuxolimab. This chain joins TRBV4-1 and TRBJ1-5, with 7 bases that match TRBD1. The CDR3 loop reads CASSPRDRGNQPQHF. The DNA for the CDR3 is TGCGCCAGCAGCCCCCGAGACAGGGGCAATCAGCCCCAGCATTTT.